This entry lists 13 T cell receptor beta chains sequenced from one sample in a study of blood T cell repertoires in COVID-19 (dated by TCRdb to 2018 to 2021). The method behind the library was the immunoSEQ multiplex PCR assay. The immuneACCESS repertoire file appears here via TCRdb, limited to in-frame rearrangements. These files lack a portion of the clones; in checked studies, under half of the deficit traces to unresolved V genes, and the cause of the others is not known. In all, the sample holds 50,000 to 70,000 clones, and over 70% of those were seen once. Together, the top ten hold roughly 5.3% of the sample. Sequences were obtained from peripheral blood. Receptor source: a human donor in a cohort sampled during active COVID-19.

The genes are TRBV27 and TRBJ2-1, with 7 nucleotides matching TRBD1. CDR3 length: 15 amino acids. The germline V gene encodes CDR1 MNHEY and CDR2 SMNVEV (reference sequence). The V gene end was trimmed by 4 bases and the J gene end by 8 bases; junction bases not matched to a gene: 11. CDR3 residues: CASSSLWTGKHEQFF. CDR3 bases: TGTGCCAGCAGTTCTCTTTGGACAGGTAAACATGAGCAGTTCTTC.

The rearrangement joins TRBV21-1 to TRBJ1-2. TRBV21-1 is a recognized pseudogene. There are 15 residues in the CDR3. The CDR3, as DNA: TGTGCCAGCAGCAAATGGGGGGGCAAAAGGGTTGGCTACACCTTC. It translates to CASSKWGGKRVGYTF.

The CDR3, as DNA: TGTGCCTGGAGTGTAGGTGTGAGGGGGAGTTACGAGCAGTACTTC. Amino acids: CAWSVGVRGSYEQYF. The V and J genes are TRBV30 and TRBJ2-7; weak D call: TRBD1 (6 bases). The V end was cut by 0 bases, the J end by 4 bases, with 16 bases between. CDR3 length equals 15 residues. Germline V gene lookup returns CDR1 GTSNPN and CDR2 SVGIG (reference sequence).

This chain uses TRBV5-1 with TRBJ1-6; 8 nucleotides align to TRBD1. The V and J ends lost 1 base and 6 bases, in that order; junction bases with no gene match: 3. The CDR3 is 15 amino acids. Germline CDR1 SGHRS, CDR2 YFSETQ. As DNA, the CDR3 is TGCGCCAGCAGCTTGTCCGGGACAGGTAATTCACCCCTCCACTTT. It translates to CASSLSGTGNSPLHF.

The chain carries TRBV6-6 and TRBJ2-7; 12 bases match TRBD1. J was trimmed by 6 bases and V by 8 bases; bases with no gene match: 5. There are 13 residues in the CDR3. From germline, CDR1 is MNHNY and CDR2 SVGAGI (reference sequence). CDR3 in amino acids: CASGRDRGPEQYF. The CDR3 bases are TGTGCCAGCGGGCGGGACAGGGGGCCCGAGCAGTACTTC.

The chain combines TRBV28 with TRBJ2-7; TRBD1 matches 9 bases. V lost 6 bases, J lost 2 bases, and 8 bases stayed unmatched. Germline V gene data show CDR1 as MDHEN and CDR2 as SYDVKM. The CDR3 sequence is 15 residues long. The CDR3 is CASSTPGTGTYEQYF. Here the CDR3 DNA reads TGTGCCAGCAGCACCCCCGGGACAGGGACCTACGAGCAGTACTTC.

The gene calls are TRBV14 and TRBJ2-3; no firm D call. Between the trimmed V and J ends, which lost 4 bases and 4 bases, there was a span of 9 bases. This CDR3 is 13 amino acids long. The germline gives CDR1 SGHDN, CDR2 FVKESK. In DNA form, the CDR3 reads TGTGCCAGCAGCCCTATAGCTGCAGATACGCAGTATTTT. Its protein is CASSPIAADTQYF.

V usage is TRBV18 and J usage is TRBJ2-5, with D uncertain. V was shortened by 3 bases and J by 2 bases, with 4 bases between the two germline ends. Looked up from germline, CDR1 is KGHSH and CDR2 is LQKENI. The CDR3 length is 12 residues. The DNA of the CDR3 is TGTGCCAGCTCACCCCTACAAGAGACCCAGTACTTC. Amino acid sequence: CASSPLQETQYF.

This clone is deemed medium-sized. CDR3: CASSSRITGNTIYF. CDR3 DNA sequence: TGTGCCAGCAGCAGCAGGATTACTGGAAACACCATATATTTT. This rearrangement joins TRBV5-4 to TRBJ1-3; D gene uncertain. The CDR3 has 14 residues. Germline V gene lookup returns CDR1 SGHNT and CDR2 YYREEE (reference sequence). Trimming left V 4 bases short and J 2 bases short, with 10 bases between. Variable domain in full (rest from reference TRBV5-4 and TRBJ1-3): ETGVTQSPTHLIKTRGQQVTLRCSSQSGHNTVSWYQQALGQGPQFIFQYYREEENGRGNFPPRFSGLQFPNYSSELNVNALELDDSALYLCASSSRITGNTIYFGEGSWLTVV.

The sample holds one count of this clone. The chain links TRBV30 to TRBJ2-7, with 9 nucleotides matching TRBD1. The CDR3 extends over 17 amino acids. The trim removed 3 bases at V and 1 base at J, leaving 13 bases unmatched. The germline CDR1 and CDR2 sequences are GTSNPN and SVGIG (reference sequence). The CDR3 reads CAWSHGTGTYLSYEQYF. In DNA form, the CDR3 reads TGTGCCTGGAGCCACGGGACAGGGACATACCTTTCCTACGAGCAGTACTTC.

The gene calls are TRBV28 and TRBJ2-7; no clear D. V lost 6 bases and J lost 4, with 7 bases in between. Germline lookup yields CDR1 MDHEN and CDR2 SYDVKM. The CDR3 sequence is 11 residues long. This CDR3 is CASSRLYEQYF. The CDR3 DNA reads TGTGCCAGCAGCCGGTTGTACGAGCAGTACTTC.

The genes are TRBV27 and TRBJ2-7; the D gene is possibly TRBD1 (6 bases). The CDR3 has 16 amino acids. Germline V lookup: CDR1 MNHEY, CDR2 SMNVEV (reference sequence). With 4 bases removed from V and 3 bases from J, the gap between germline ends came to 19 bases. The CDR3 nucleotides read TGTGCCAGCAGTTATATATCCGGGACAAACTTCTACGAGCAGTACTTC. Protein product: CASSYISGTNFYEQYF.

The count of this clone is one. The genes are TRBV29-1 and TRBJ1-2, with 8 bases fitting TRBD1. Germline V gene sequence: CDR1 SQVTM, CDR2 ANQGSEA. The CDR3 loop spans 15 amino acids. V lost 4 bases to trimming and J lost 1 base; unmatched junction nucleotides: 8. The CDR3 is CSVGGQGSYNYGYTF. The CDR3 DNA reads TGCAGCGTTGGAGGACAGGGATCCTATAACTATGGCTACACCTTC.